This entry lists 12 T cell receptor beta chains sequenced from one sample in a study of cytomegalovirus exposure and HLA in healthy donors. The assay was immunoSEQ multiplex PCR, and TCRdb's table has in-frame clones only and misses some. Among fewer than 200,000 clones, 95% to 96% were seen once, and the ten largest hold approximately 0.97%. The sequenced material came from PBMCs. The source is a woman younger than 35 in good health and CMV-seronegative.

The CDR3 DNA reads as TGTGCCAGCATGGTAGCGGGGGGCGCACGGGGTCAGACCCAGTACTTC. Its translation is CASMVAGGARGQTQYF. The genes are TRBV11-2 and TRBJ2-5, with 10 bases that match TRBD2. The CDR3 is 16 amino acids. V shed 7 bases, J shed 6 bases, and the junction held 14 bases outside the gene matches. Germline CDR1 reads SGHAT; CDR2 reads FQNNGV. Full variable domain (outside the CDR3, taken from reference TRBV11-2 and TRBJ2-5): EAGVAQSPRYKIIEKRQSVAFWCNPISGHATLYWYQQILGQGPKLLIQFQNNGVVDDSQLPKDRFSAERLKGVDSTLKIQPAKLEDSAVYLCASMVAGGARGQTQYFGPGTRLLVL.

The J gene is TRBJ2-1, the V gene TRBV6-1; 7 bases fit TRBD1. The germline V gene encodes CDR1 MNHNS and CDR2 SASEGT. V trimming: 9 bases; J trimming: 8 bases; junction bases outside the gene matches: 7. This CDR3 has 12 residues. The CDR3 DNA sequence: TGTGCCAGTTACCAAGGGGGCGATGAGCAGTTCTTC. Translation: CASYQGGDEQFF.

The chain couples TRBV7-9 to TRBJ1-6; no definite D call. CDR1 is SEHNR and CDR2 is FQNEAQ in the germline V gene (reference sequence). The CDR3 sequence is 12 residues long. Deletions cut 2 bases from V and 9 bases from J, with 5 bases between. The CDR3 sequence is CASSLQSSPLHF. CDR3 in DNA: TGTGCCAGCAGCTTACAATCTTCACCCCTCCACTTT.

This chain uses TRBV9 with TRBJ2-1, with D tentatively TRBD2 (6 bases). CDR1 is SGDLS and CDR2 is YYNGEE in the germline V gene. The CDR3 extends over 14 amino acids. Trimming took 0 bases from V and 2 from J, leaving 6 bases between them. The CDR3 loop reads CASSVAGAYNEQFF. The CDR3 DNA sequence: TGTGCCAGCAGCGTAGCGGGGGCCTACAATGAGCAGTTCTTC.

This chain joins TRBV9 and TRBJ1-2; weak D call: TRBD1 (6 bases). Per germline, CDR1 SGDLS and CDR2 YYNGEE. Trimming removed 4 bases from V and 0 bases from J, with 16 bases in between. The CDR3 has 16 amino acids. CDR3 in amino acids: CASSNTRTDPNYGYTF. In DNA, the CDR3 is TGTGCCAGCAGCAACACCCGGACAGACCCTAACTATGGCTACACCTTC.

The chain joins TRBV7-9 to TRBJ2-5, with D unclear. The CDR3 runs 12 residues. Trimming cost V 8 bases and J 4 bases, with 11 bases left between them. Germline-derived CDR1 and CDR2 are SEHNR and FQNEAQ (reference sequence). This chain's CDR3 is CASGELLETQYF. In nucleotides, the CDR3 is TGTGCCAGCGGAGAGTTGTTAGAGACCCAGTACTTC.

The chain is built from TRBV6-5 and TRBJ2-5; possible D gene TRBD2, 6 bases. Looked up from germline, CDR1 is MNHEY and CDR2 is SVGAGI. This CDR3 is built from 14 residues. V was trimmed by 8 bases and J by 2 bases, leaving 15 bases between them. CDR3 DNA: TGTGCCAGCCGAAGGGCGGGAAATCAAGAGACCCAGTACTTC. The encoded protein is CASRRAGNQETQYF.

The genes are TRBV4-1 and TRBJ2-5, with TRBD2 matching over 7 bases. In germline, CDR1 is MGHRA, CDR2 YSYEKL. The CDR3 loop spans 17 amino acids. J was trimmed by 5 bases and V by 3 bases; bases with no gene match: 15. CDR3 sequence (DNA): TGCGCCAGCAGCCAGGGTCCTCCCGTCTGGGGGGGGGAGACCCAGTACTTC. Protein: CASSQGPPVWGGETQYF.

The gene calls are TRBV4-1 and TRBJ1-1, with TRBD1 identical over 8 bases. Germline values: CDR1 MGHRA, CDR2 YSYEKL. The CDR3 totals 15 residues. With 1 base clipped from V and 7 bases from J, the junction kept 8 bases outside the gene matches. CDR3 bases: TGCGCCAGCAGCCAAGTGTTGACAGGGGATAGTGAAGCTTTCTTT. Residues: CASSQVLTGDSEAFF.

This chain links TRBV2 with TRBJ1-6; 9 bases line up with TRBD1. CDR1 is SNHLY and CDR2 is FYNNEI in the germline V gene. V was pared by 8 bases and J by 7 bases, with 6 bases of the junction left unmatched. The CDR3 runs to 14 residues. CDR3 DNA: TGTGCCAGCTTCTGGGGACAGGGAAATTCACCCCTCCACTTT. Translation gives CASFWGQGNSPLHF.

This chain connects TRBV19 to TRBJ2-1; 10 positions agree with TRBD2. This CDR3 comprises 19 residues. Looked up from germline, CDR1 is LNHDA and CDR2 is SQIVND (reference sequence). The ends lost 4 bases at V and 1 base at J; junction bases unmatched: 13. The CDR3 bases are TGTGCCAGTAGTACGCTTTATCGTTTAGCGGGAGGTTCCTACAATGAGCAGTTCTTC. The encoded protein is CASSTLYRLAGGSYNEQFF.

This chain joins TRBV2 and TRBJ2-6; TRBD1 might be the D (5 bases). The V and J ends lost 9 bases and 2 bases respectively, with 11 bases between them. The CDR3 covers 14 residues. Germline lookup yields CDR1 SNHLY and CDR2 FYNNEI. CDR3 amino acids: CASEGVTGANVLTF. The CDR3 DNA reads as TGTGCCAGTGAAGGGGTCACTGGGGCCAACGTCCTGACTTTC. The whole variable domain, filled in from reference TRBV2 and TRBJ2-6, reads EPEVTQTPSHQVTQMGQEVILRCVPISNHLYFYWYRQILGQKVEFLVSFYNNEISEKSEIFDDQFSVERPDGSNFTLKIRSTKLEDSAMYFCASEGVTGANVLTFGAGSRLTVL.